This T cell receptor beta chain appears in the sequencing data of a study of cytomegalovirus exposure and HLA in healthy donors. The PCR had 60 Vbeta and 13 Jbeta primers. Assay: immunoSEQ multiplex PCR; the TCRdb copy retains only in-frame clones and omits some. This sample has about 120,000 clones, with 80% found just once. Unmatched junction bases numbered 5, after V lost 6 bases and J lost 1 base. This CDR3 spans 15 amino acids. Germline V gene lookup returns CDR1 MNHNY and CDR2 SVGAGI (reference sequence). This clone turned up a few times. The chain links TRBV6-6 to TRBJ2-2; 7 positions agree with TRBD1. The specimen was PBMCs. The TCR sequence derives from a male donor in good health and CMV-seronegative. In DNA form, the CDR3 reads TGTGCCAGCAGCCAGACAGGGTTGAACACCGGGGAGCTGTTTTTT. Translating it yields CASSQTGLNTGELFF.